Below are 5 T cell receptor beta chains sequenced from a single sample in a study of cytomegalovirus exposure and HLA in healthy donors. 13 Jbeta primers and 60 Vbeta primers were used for the PCR. The protocol was immunoSEQ multiplex PCR, while the TCRdb copy is restricted to in-frame clones and leaves out a portion. There are about 100,000 clones in the sample; approximately 74% occur only once, and 1.5% to 2% lies in the top ten. The source material was PBMCs. All receptors come from a woman between 40 and 55 years old in good health and CMV-seronegative.

This clone was counted only a few times. The J gene is TRBJ2-3, the V gene TRBV2; maybe TRBD1 (6 bases). The CDR3 totals 14 residues. The V and J ends lost 4 bases and 2 bases respectively, with 10 bases between them. Germline-derived CDR1 and CDR2 are SNHLY and FYNNEI. The CDR3 DNA is TGTGCCAGCAGTGCCGACAGGTTCACAGATACGCAGTATTTT. Encoded protein: CASSADRFTDTQYF. The full variable domain, in which reference TRBV2 and TRBJ2-3 provide the parts outside the CDR3, is EPEVTQTPSHQVTQMGQEVILRCVPISNHLYFYWYRQILGQKVEFLVSFYNNEISEKSEIFDDQFSVERPDGSNFTLKIRSTKLEDSAMYFCASSADRFTDTQYFGPGTRLTVL.

The CDR3 region is CASRLLGGGALGANVLTF. In nucleotides, the CDR3 is TGTGCAAGTCGCTTATTGGGCGGGGGGGCGTTGGGGGCCAACGTCCTGACTTTC. J is TRBJ2-6 and V is TRBV12-2; the table's D call, TRBD2, has no DNA check behind it. TRBV12-2 is shown as a pseudogene. This CDR3 region has 18 residues.

This clone is labeled medium-sized (0.01 to 0.1%). This chain connects TRBV6-5 to TRBJ2-7, with TRBD1 identical over 9 bases. Losses at the gene ends were 5 bases for V and 1 base for J; bases not matched to a gene: 3. The CDR3 contains 14 residues. Germline CDR1 is MNHEY and CDR2 is SVGAGI. The CDR3 DNA is TGTGCCAGCAGTCCCGGGACAGGGTCCTACGAGCAGTACTTC. Amino acid sequence: CASSPGTGSYEQYF.

The chain employs TRBV5-1 and TRBJ1-4; 9 nucleotides line up with TRBD1. Looked up from germline, CDR1 is SGHRS and CDR2 is YFSETQ. The CDR3 is 16 amino acids. Trimming removed 4 bases from V and 4 bases from J; junction bases left unmatched: 8. CDR3 coding DNA: TGCGCCAGCAGCAGGACAGGGGCCACCGATAATGAAAAACTGTTTTTT. Translated: CASSRTGATDNEKLFF.

This chain links TRBV2 with TRBJ1-2; tentatively, D is TRBD1 (5 bases). The CDR3 extends over 15 amino acids. In germline, CDR1 is SNHLY, CDR2 FYNNEI. V lost 3 bases and J lost 2, with 13 bases in between. The CDR3 DNA reads as TGTGCCAGCAGTGAGAGGAGGGGCGTCAACTATGGCTACACCTTC. Translating gives CASSERRGVNYGYTF.